These 9 T cell receptor beta chains originate from one sample sequenced in a study of T-cell memory formation after mild COVID-19. TCRdb analysed the 5' RACE reads with MiXCR anew, one entry per CDR3 protein. The profile shows some 120,000 distinct CDR3 sequences, over 15% of them singletons. Sequencing was done on a sample of PBMCs or a T cell subset sorted from them (not recorded which). Receptors originate from a man aged 18 to 30 who had mild COVID-19 (a few samples of this study predate the infection). Cell type and time point are not known.

This clonotype turned up a few times. The chain joins TRBV5-1 to TRBJ2-3; D possibly corresponds to TRBD2 (6 bases). CDR1 is SGHRS and CDR2 is YFSETQ in the germline V gene. The CDR3 totals 15 residues. V lost 4 bases to trimming and J lost 7 bases, with 19 bases between them. The CDR3 DNA reads as TGCGCCAGCAGCCTAGGGTATGGAGGGTTTAATACGCAGTATTTT. This gives the protein CASSLGYGGFNTQYF.

This clonotype appeared once. This chain joins TRBV12-3 or TRBV12-4 and TRBJ1-5; 8 bases are a match to TRBD1. V dropped 10 bases and J dropped 9; count of bases not matched to a gene: 11. The CDR3 spans 13 residues. CDR3 amino acids: CATSGQGDGPQHF. The CDR3 DNA reads TGTGCCACCTCTGGACAGGGCGATGGGCCCCAGCATTTT.

V is TRBV5-8 and J is TRBJ2-3; 11 bases are shared with TRBD2. Germline V gene sequence: CDR1 SGHTS, CDR2 YDEGEE. With 2 bases clipped from V and 0 bases from J, the junction kept 5 bases outside the gene matches. The CDR3 is 17 residues long. CDR3 coding DNA: TGTGCCAGCAGCTTCCCTAGCGGGGGGCACAGCACAGATACGCAGTATTTT. Amino acid sequence: CASSFPSGGHSTDTQYF.

This chain uses TRBV12-3 or TRBV12-4 with TRBJ2-3, with TRBD2 matching over 9 bases. The CDR3 is made up of 12 amino acids. The ends lost 1 base at V and 15 bases at J; junction bases unmatched: 5. The CDR3 sequence: CASSLGGGATYF. The CDR3 DNA reads as TGTGCCAGCAGTTTAGGCGGGGGGGCAACTTATTTT.

The rearrangement uses TRBV5-1 and TRBJ2-1; 8 bases map to TRBD1. The CDR3 consists of 14 residues. Trimming cost V 3 bases and J 8 bases; bases outside gene matches: 7. Germline V gene lookup returns CDR1 SGHRS and CDR2 YFSETQ. The CDR3 DNA reads TGCGCCAGCAGCTCCGGACAGGGATCGGATGAGCAGTTCTTC. This encodes CASSSGQGSDEQFF. The full variable domain, with the rest looked up from reference TRBV5-1 and TRBJ2-1, is KAGVTQTPRYLIKTRGQQVTLSCSPISGHRSVSWYQQTPGQGLQFLFEYFSETQRNKGNFPGRFSGRQFSNSRSEMNVSTLELGDSALYLCASSSGQGSDEQFFGPGTRLTVL.

The J gene is TRBJ2-3, the V gene TRBV7-8; the D is unclear. The ends were cut back, 5 bases at V and 1 base at J, with 10 bases in the middle. CDR1 is SGHVS and CDR2 is FQNEAQ in the germline V gene. The CDR3 runs 14 residues. The CDR3 is CASSPYVGTDTQYF. The CDR3 DNA sequence: TGTGCCAGCAGCCCGTACGTGGGCACAGATACGCAGTATTTT. Variable domain in full (rest from reference TRBV7-8 and TRBJ2-3): GAGVSQSPRYKVAKRGQDVALRCDPISGHVSLFWYQQALGQGPEFLTYFQNEAQLDKSGLPSDRFFAERPEGSVSTLKIQRTQQEDSAVYLCASSPYVGTDTQYFGPGTRLTVL.

J is TRBJ2-7 and V is TRBV28, with D possibly being TRBD1 or TRBD2 (7 bases each). Germline CDR1 reads MDHEN; CDR2 reads SYDVKM. There are 16 residues in the CDR3. DNA of the CDR3: TGTGCCAGCAGTCCAGGGGGGGGGGACGGCTCCTACGGGCAGTACGTC. This gives the protein CASSPGGGDGSYGQYV.

This clonotype has just a few counts. The chain combines TRBV6-5 with TRBJ2-2; TRBD1 matches at 10 bases. The CDR3 consists of 15 residues. V shed 4 bases and J 7 bases; nucleotides not matched to a gene: 6. Germline lookup yields CDR1 MNHEY and CDR2 SVGAGI. The CDR3 bases are TGTGCCAGCAGTTCACCGGGACAGGGGAGCGGGGAGCTGTTTTTT. Residues: CASSSPGQGSGELFF.

The chain has TRBV4-3 and TRBJ2-1; 10 bases match TRBD2. The CDR3 consists of 15 residues. Per the germline V gene, CDR1 is LGHNA and CDR2 is YSLEER. V lost 3 bases, J lost 3 bases, and 2 bases stayed unmatched. CDR3 amino acids: CASSHPSGGYNEQFF. Here the CDR3 DNA reads TGCGCCAGCAGCCACCCTAGCGGGGGCTACAATGAGCAGTTCTTC.